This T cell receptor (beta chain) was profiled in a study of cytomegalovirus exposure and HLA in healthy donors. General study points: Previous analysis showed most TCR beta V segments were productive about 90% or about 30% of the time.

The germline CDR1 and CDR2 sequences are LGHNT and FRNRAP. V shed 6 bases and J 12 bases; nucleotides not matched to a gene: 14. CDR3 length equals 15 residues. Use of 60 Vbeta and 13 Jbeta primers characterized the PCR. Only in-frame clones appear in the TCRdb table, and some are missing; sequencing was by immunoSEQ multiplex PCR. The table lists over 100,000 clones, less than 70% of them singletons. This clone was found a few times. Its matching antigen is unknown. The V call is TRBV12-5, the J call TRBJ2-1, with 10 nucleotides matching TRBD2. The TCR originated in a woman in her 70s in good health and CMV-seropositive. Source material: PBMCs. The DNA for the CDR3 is TGTGCTAGTGGCCCGGGGGGTAGCGGGGGGCTTCGGCAGTTCTTC. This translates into CASGPGGSGGLRQFF.